These T cell receptor beta chains were read from a single sample in a study of blood T cell repertoires in COVID-19. The assay was immunoSEQ multiplex PCR, and TCRdb's table has in-frame clones only and misses some. Of about 200,000 clones detected, roughly four fifths appear once; the ten largest clones hold roughly 12%. Specimen: PBMCs or T cells enriched from blood (not recorded which). The receptor set was obtained from a middle-aged man who had recovered from COVID-19. CDR3s include the opening cysteine and the closing phenylalanine or tryptophan. The order of the fields is D gene, J gene, clone size, V gene, CDR3 protein, CDR3 DNA. The D gene is left open where the match is weak. A clone size is listed for some rows: how often the clone was seen (once, few, many), or a class if it is expanded.

-	TRBJ1-3	-	TRBV19	CASRTRGSGNTIYF	TGTGCCAGTAGAACCCGGGGCTCTGGAAACACCATATATTTT
TRBD2	TRBJ2-1	-	TRBV7-9	CASSRTSGSNHEQFF	TGTGCCAGCAGCCGTACTAGCGGGAGTAACCATGAGCAGTTCTTC
TRBD2	TRBJ2-3	-	TRBV20-1	CSASGGTSGSADTQYF	TGCAGTGCTAGTGGCGGGACTAGCGGGAGTGCAGATACGCAGTATTTT
-	TRBJ2-7	-	TRBV4-1	CASSQDQDSMYEQYF	TGCGCCAGCAGCCAAGATCAGGACTCAATGTACGAGCAGTACTTC
TRBD1	TRBJ2-7	-	TRBV7-2	CASRPRDSSYEQYF	TGTGCCAGCAGACCGAGGGACAGCTCCTACGAGCAGTACTTC
TRBD1	TRBJ2-1	-	TRBV6-2/TRBV6-3	CASSYPDRGRFSYNEQFF	TGTGCCAGCAGTTATCCGGACAGGGGGAGATTCTCCTACAATGAGCAGTTCTTC
-	TRBJ1-1	-	TRBV15	CATSYDYRGGTEAFF	TGTGCCACCAGCTACGATTACCGGGGAGGGACTGAAGCTTTCTTT
-	TRBJ1-4	-	TRBV19	CASRITNRNEKLFF	TGTGCCAGTAGGATCACCAACCGGAATGAAAAACTGTTTTTT
TRBD1	TRBJ1-6	-	TRBV6-2/TRBV6-3	CASSDRQGRDPVLALHF	TGTGCCAGCAGTGACCGACAGGGCAGGGACCCCGTATTGGCCCTCCACTTT
TRBD1	TRBJ1-6	-	TRBV10-2	CASTSNLGQGVSPLHF	TGCGCCAGCACGAGTAATCTTGGACAGGGAGTTTCACCCCTCCACTTT
TRBD1	TRBJ1-1	-	TRBV30	CAWREGGQGFSAFF	TGTGCCTGGAGGGAGGGAGGACAGGGCTTTTCGGCTTTCTTT
-	TRBJ2-1	-	TRBV7-2	CASSSYRDIEQFF	TGTGCCAGCAGCTCTTACCGGGACATCGAGCAGTTCTTC
TRBD2	TRBJ2-3	-	TRBV6-5	CASSYSSGRTDTQYF	TGTGCCAGCAGTTACTCTAGCGGGAGGACAGATACGCAGTATTTT
TRBD1	TRBJ1-3	-	TRBV6-5	CASRATGETGNTIYF	TGTGCCAGCAGGGCAACAGGGGAGACAGGAAACACCATATATTTT
TRBD2	TRBJ2-3	-	TRBV18	CASSPGLAGGERYF	TGTGCCAGCTCACCAGGACTAGCGGGAGGTGAGCGGTATTTT
-	TRBJ1-4	-	TRBV28	CASSLANEDEKLFF	TGTGCCAGCAGTTTGGCTAACGAGGATGAAAAACTGTTTTTT
-	TRBJ1-2	-	TRBV5-1	CASSLGTGYGYTF	TGCGCCAGCAGCTTGGGTACAGGGTATGGCTACACCTTC
-	TRBJ2-4	-	TRBV6-5	CASSWDIAKNIQYF	TGTGCCAGCAGTTGGGACATAGCCAAAAACATTCAGTACTTC
-	TRBJ2-5	-	TRBV9	CASSVGVGGGLVQETQYF	TGTGCCAGCAGCGTAGGTGTTGGTGGCGGCTTGGTCCAAGAGACCCAGTACTTC
-	TRBJ1-6	-	TRBV28	CASSPSFGYNSPLHF	TGTGCCAGCAGCCCCAGTTTTGGTTATAATTCACCCCTCCACTTT
-	TRBJ1-1	-	TRBV6-2/TRBV6-3	CASSSTVNTEAFF	TGTGCCAGCAGTTCCACAGTGAACACTGAAGCTTTCTTT
-	TRBJ1-5	once	TRBV7-9	CASSPPGEVSPQHF	TGTGCCAGCAGCCCCCCGGGGGAAGTGAGTCCCCAGCATTTT
-	TRBJ2-7	once	TRBV19	CASSSQAQRAGLYEQYF	TGTGCCAGTAGTTCCCAAGCCCAGCGTGCGGGACTCTACGAGCAGTACTTC
-	TRBJ2-3	-	TRBV7-3	CASSLYAMAGGTTQYF	TGTGCCAGCAGCCTATACGCAATGGCAGGAGGCACTACGCAGTATTTT
-	TRBJ1-5	-	TRBV27	CASSPISTGFNQPQHF	TGTGCCAGCAGTCCGATATCTACAGGCTTCAATCAGCCCCAGCATTTT
TRBD1	TRBJ2-1	-	TRBV30	CAFYRGPYNEQFF	TGTGCCTTTTACAGGGGGCCCTACAATGAGCAGTTCTTC
-	TRBJ1-5	-	TRBV28	CASSPTGRGLNQPQHF	TGTGCCAGCAGTCCAACGGGTAGGGGCCTGAATCAGCCCCAGCATTTT
-	TRBJ2-1	-	TRBV12-3/TRBV12-4	CASSLTQGGEQFF	TGTGCCAGCAGTTTAACCCAGGGGGGTGAGCAGTTCTTC
-	TRBJ2-2	-	TRBV3-1/TRBV3-2	CASSQPRGRQTTGELFF	TGTGCCAGCAGCCAACCAAGGGGCCGACAGACAACCGGGGAGCTGTTTTTT
TRBD2	TRBJ2-2	-	TRBV28	CASRLEGLAGGTGELFF	TGTGCCAGCAGGCTGGAAGGACTAGCGGGAGGTACCGGGGAGCTGTTTTTT
-	TRBJ2-1	-	TRBV7-2	CASSSPLVSISSYNEQFF	TGTGCCAGCAGCTCCCCCCTCGTTTCGATTAGCTCCTACAATGAGCAGTTCTTC
TRBD2	TRBJ2-1	-	TRBV11-3	CASSLRGSGDNEQFF	TGTGCCAGCAGCCTACGTGGTAGCGGGGACAATGAGCAGTTCTTC
-	TRBJ1-3	-	TRBV7-9	CASSAEGGSGNTIYF	TGTGCCAGCAGCGCCGAGGGGGGGTCTGGAAACACCATATATTTT
-	TRBJ1-2	-	TRBV14	CASSLMLRGIDGYTF	TGTGCCAGCAGCCTGATGCTCCGGGGAATTGATGGCTACACCTTC
-	TRBJ1-1	-	TRBV6-5	CASREGNTEAFF	TGTGCCAGCAGGGAGGGGAACACTGAAGCTTTCTTT
-	TRBJ1-1	once	TRBV6-6	CASSYGPAGNTEAFF	TGTGCCAGCAGCTACGGACCCGCGGGGAACACTGAAGCTTTCTTT
-	TRBJ2-1	once	TRBV5-1	CASSLALYNEQFF	TGCGCCAGCAGCTTGGCTCTCTACAATGAGCAGTTCTTC
-	TRBJ1-1	-	TRBV4-3	CASSLSRLFTEAFF	TGCGCCAGCAGCCTTTCCCGACTGTTCACTGAAGCTTTCTTT
TRBD1	TRBJ1-2	-	TRBV7-9	CASSLGGQGYGYTF	TGTGCCAGCAGCTTAGGGGGACAGGGATATGGCTACACCTTC
TRBD1	TRBJ2-7	-	TRBV5-6	CASSTRTGDYYEQYF	TGTGCCAGCAGCACTAGGACAGGGGACTACTACGAGCAGTACTTC
TRBD2	TRBJ2-1	-	TRBV7-2	CASSPTSGSYNEQFF	TGTGCCAGCAGCCCAACTAGCGGGAGCTACAATGAGCAGTTCTTC
TRBD1	TRBJ2-6	-	TRBV7-2	CASSSRTGVDGANVLTF	TGTGCCAGCAGCTCCAGGACAGGGGTGGATGGGGCCAACGTCCTGACTTTC
TRBD1	TRBJ1-5	-	TRBV15	CATSRGGTVSNQPQHF	TGTGCCACCAGCAGAGGGGGGACAGTCAGCAATCAGCCCCAGCATTTT